This TCR beta chain was sequenced for a study of beta chain features in type 1 diabetes. Points from the study as a whole: VDJ junctions in type 1 diabetes patients carried more deletions and fewer insertions. A PCR bias possibly favoring shorter templates would apply equally to patients and controls.

Germline V gene data show CDR1 as SGDLS and CDR2 as YYNGEE. The CDR3 has 15 residues. Deletions cut 0 bases from V and 5 bases from J, with 14 bases between. Post-sort purity exceeded 95% for all sorted populations. The sequenced template was cDNA made from the entire isolated RNA. The repertoire was sequenced with immunoSEQ multiplex PCR; TCRdb's copy has only in-frame clones and lacks some. The sample lists about 930,000 clones, 15% to 20% occurring once. This clone was counted a few times. The antigen remains unidentified. V and J are TRBV9 and TRBJ2-5; D perhaps matches TRBD2 (5 bases). The sequence was obtained from a woman younger than 30 in good health. The sequenced material came from naive CD4+ T cells from blood. CDR3 coding DNA: TGTGCCAGCAGCGTAGCTCCTACGGAGGCGGAGACCCAGTACTTC. This translates into CASSVAPTEAETQYF.